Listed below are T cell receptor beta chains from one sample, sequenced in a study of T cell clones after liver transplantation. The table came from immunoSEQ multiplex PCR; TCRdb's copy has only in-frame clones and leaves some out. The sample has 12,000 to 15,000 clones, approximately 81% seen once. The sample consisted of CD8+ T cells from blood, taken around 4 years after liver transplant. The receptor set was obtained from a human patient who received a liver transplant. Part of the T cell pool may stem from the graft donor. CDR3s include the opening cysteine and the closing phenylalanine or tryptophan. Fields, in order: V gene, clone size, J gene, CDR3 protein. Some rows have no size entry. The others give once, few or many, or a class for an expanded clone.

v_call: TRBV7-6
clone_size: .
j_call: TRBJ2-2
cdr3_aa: CASSLDRDNPTTGELFF

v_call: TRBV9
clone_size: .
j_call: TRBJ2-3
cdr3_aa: CASSPGDTDTQYF

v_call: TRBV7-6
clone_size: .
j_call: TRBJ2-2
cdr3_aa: CASSFFSAEPNTGELFF

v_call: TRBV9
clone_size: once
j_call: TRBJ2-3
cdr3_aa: CASSVGRGATDTQYF

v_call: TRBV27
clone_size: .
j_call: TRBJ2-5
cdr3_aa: CASKEGLGQETQYF

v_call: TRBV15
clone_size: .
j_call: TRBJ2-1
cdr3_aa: CATSRPTTANNEQFF

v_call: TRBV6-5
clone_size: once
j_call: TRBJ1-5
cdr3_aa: CASSSTGFSGQPQHF

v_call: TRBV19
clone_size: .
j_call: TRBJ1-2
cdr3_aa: CASSPTGPNYGYTF

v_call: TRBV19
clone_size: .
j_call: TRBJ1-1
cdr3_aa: CATQFTGGNTEAFF

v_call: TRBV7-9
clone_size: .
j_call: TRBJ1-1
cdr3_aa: CASSPEAGLNTEAFF

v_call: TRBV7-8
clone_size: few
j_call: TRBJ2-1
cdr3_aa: CASSHPGTGWENEQFF

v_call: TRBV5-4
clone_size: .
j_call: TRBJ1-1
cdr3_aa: CASSLWQTNTEAFF

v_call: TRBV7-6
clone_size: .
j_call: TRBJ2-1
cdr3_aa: CASSLGTSGSLADEQFF

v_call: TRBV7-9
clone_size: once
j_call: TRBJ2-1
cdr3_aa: CASSLVMDNEQFF

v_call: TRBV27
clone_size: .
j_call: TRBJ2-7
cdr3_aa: CASSFSYEQYF

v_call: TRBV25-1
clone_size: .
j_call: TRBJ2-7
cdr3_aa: CASSATGGFYEQYF

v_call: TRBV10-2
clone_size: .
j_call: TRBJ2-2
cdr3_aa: CASSDSGSPGELFF

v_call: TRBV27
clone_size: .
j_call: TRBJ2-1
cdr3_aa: CATSTPGLVYEQFF

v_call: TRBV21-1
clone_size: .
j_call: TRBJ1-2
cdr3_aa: CASSKPRGTPFYGYTF

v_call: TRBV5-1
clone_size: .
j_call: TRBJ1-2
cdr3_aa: CASQPLRRKNYGYTF

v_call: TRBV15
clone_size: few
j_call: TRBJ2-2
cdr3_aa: CATISSGGTNTGELFF

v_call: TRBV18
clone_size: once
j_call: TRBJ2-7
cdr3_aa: CASSAGQGRGWGSSYEQYF

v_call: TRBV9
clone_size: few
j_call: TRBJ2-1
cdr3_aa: CASSVGVRLAAYNEQFF

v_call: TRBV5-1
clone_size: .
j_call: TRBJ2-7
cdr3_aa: CASSDPLLAGGYEQYF

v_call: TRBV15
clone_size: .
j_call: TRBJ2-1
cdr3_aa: CATSREAGEGHNEQFF

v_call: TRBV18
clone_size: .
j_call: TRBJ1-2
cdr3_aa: CASSPADGTGTNYGYTF

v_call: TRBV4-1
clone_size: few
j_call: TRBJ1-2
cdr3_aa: CASSQDRAGVNYGYTF

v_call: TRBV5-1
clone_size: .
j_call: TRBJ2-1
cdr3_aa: CASRWGSYTDNEQFF

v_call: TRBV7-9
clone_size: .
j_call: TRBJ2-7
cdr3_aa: CASSLSTPAYEQYF

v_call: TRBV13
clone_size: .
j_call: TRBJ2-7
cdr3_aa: CASSSQGPYEQYF

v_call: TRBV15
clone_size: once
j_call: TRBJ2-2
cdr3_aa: CATSPHANTGELFF

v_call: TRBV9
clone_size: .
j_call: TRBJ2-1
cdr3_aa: CASSVSYEQFF

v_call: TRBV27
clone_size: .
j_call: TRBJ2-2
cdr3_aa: CASFPLGNTGELFF

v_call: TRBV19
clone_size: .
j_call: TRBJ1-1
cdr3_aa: CASFTGNTEAFF

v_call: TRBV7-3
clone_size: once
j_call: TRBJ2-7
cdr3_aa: CASSSLSGTGYTYEQYF

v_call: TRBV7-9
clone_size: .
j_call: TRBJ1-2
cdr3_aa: CASSPGEVDGYTF

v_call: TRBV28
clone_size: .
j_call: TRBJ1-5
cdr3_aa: CASRTINQPQHF

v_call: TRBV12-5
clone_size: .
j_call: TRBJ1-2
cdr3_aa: CASGSLGQDGYTF

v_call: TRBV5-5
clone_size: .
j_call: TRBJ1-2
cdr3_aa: CASREIGDGYTF

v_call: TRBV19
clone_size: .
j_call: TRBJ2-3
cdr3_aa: CATSRESLTDTQYF

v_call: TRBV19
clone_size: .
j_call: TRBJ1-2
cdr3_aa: CASTIRTGINYGYTF

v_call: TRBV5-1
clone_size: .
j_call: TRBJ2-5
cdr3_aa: CASSPGLADQETQYF

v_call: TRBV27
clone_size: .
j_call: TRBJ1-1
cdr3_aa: CASSPGTEAFF

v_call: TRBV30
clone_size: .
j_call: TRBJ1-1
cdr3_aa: CAWSVVWGTEAFF

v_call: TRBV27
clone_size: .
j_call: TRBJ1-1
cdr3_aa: CASSLTGGMNTEAFF

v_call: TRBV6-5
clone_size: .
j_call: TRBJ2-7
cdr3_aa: CASIDGTYEQYF

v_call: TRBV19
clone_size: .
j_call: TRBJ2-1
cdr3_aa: CASTQGLNEQFF

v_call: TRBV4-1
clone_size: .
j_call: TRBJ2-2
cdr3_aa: CASSQDRLGVGDTGELFF

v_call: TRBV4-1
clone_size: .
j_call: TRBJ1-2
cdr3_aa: CASSQERGSYGYTF

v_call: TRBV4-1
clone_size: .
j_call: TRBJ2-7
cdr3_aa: CASSYDPMAYEQYF

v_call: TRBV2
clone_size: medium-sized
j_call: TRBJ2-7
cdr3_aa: CASIPPLAGLSYEQYF

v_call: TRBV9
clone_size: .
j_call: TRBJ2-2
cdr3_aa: CASSAENTGELFF

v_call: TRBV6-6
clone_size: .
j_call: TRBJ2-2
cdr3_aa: CASSYGPSTGELFF

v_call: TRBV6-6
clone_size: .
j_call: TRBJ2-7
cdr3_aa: CASGITYEQYF

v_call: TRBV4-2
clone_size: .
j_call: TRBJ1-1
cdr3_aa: CASSQDQGLNTEAFF